This T cell receptor (beta chain) was retrieved from a study of T cell repertoires in cytomegalovirus infection. Germline V lookup: CDR1 SGHAT, CDR2 FQDESV (reference sequence). The CDR3 loop spans 13 amino acids. Using its own MiXCR run on the reads, TCRdb lists one record per CDR3 protein. The sample shows approximately 260,000 distinct CDR3 sequences, 22% of them seen only once. This clonotype was recorded at least ten times. What it recognizes is unknown. At one boundary the junction diverges from the germline segment, which might be a read error. This TCR derives from a human donor in good health (CMV status not recorded). Some clones in this sample may be carry-over from other donors' samples. This rearrangement joins TRBV11-1 to TRBJ2-3; TRBD2 matches at 7 bases. Sequenced material: cultured PBMCs, taken from culture after CMV antigen stimulation. CDR3 nucleotides: TGTGCCAGCACCACCGCCCGGGACTACTCTCCTTTATTT. It is translated as CASTTARDYSPLF. Full variable domain (rest looked up from reference TRBV11-1 and TRBJ2-3): EAEVAQSPRYKITEKSQAVAFWCDPISGHATLYWYRQILGQGPELLVQFQDESVVDDSQLPKDRFSAERLKGVDSTLKIQPAELGDSAMYLCASTTARDYSPLFGPGTRLTVL.